These 28 T cell receptor beta chains share one sample of origin, sequenced in a study of human T cells and chemical hapten exposure. TCRdb re-analysed the RACE reads in MiXCR, keeping a single row per CDR3 protein. The top ten hold approximately 5% of the sample, which has fewer than 50,000 distinct CDR3 sequences, 3% to 4.5% seen once. The sample's time point: healthy volunteer bleed at 6 weeks. Before extraction, the whole blood was not fractionated, and total RNA was taken from it. The sample was whole blood. Source of these receptors: a human donor in good health. Some clones in this sample may be carry-over from other donors' samples.

This clonotype was recorded many times. Here the CDR3 DNA reads TGCAGTGCTAGAGTGACATTAAGCTCCTACGAGCAGTACTTC. Amino acids: CSARVTLSSYEQYF. This sequence joins TRBV20-1 and TRBJ2-7, with no clear D. The germline CDR1 and CDR2 sequences are DFQATT and SNEGSKA (reference sequence). This CDR3 contains 14 residues. Trimming took 1 base from V and 0 from J, leaving 10 bases between them.

V and J are TRBV4-2 and TRBJ2-2; D is perhaps TRBD2 (6 bases). CDR1 and CDR2 (germline): LGHNA, YNFKEQ. CDR3 length equals 13 residues. V gave up 4 bases and J gave up 6 bases, with 9 bases separating them. In DNA form, the CDR3 reads TGTGCCAGCAGCCCGGACTACGCCGGGGAGCTGTTTTTT. Protein product: CASSPDYAGELFF.

This clonotype appeared many times. The chain carries TRBV6-2 or TRBV6-3 and TRBJ1-5; 7 bases agree with TRBD1. The length of the CDR3 is 15 residues. The V gene's germline CDR1 is MNHEY and CDR2 SVGEGT. Trimming at V came to 3 bases and at J to 8 bases, leaving 10 bases not matched to a gene. The CDR3 nucleotides are TGTGCCAGCAGTTATGCAGGGGGAGCGGTTAAGCCCCAGCATTTT. Translating it yields CASSYAGGAVKPQHF.

This clonotype was seen many times. The chain couples TRBV2 to TRBJ1-5; D is unclear. Germline V gene data show CDR1 as SNHLY and CDR2 as FYNNEI. The V and J ends lost 2 bases and 0 bases respectively, with 11 bases between them. The CDR3 is 16 residues long. In DNA, the CDR3 is TGTGCCAGCAGTGAACGGCCCCCAAATAGCAATCAGCCCCAGCATTTT. Encoded protein: CASSERPPNSNQPQHF.

This sequence joins TRBV6-5 and TRBJ2-2; 8 bases fit TRBD1. CDR1 MNHEY and CDR2 SVGAGI come from the germline V gene. The J segment lost 4 bases and the V segment lost 6 bases, leaving 10 bases of the junction unmatched. The CDR3 extends over 16 amino acids. The CDR3 reads CASRNRAGGSTGELFF. CDR3 sequence (DNA): TGTGCCAGCAGAAACCGGGCAGGGGGCTCCACCGGGGAGCTGTTTTTT.

This clonotype has at least ten counts. The chain couples TRBV7-9 to TRBJ2-6; D is unresolved. Germline V CDR1 and CDR2: SEHNR, FQNEAQ (reference sequence). The CDR3 contains 18 residues. The V gene lost 5 bases and the J gene lost 4 bases, with 21 bases spanning the gap. CDR3 sequence reads: CASSAYLTGPWGANVLTF. The CDR3 DNA sequence: TGTGCCAGCAGCGCATACCTGACGGGCCCGTGGGGGGCCAACGTCCTGACTTTC.

The V gene is TRBV4-1, the J gene TRBJ2-6; TRBD2 might be the D (7 bases). Between the trimmed V and J ends, which lost 5 bases and 0 bases, there was a span of 17 bases. This CDR3 has 18 amino acids. Germline assignment: CDR1 MGHRA and CDR2 YSYEKL. The CDR3 region is CASSVGEGGPSGANVLTF. In nucleotides, the CDR3 is TGCGCCAGCAGCGTTGGGGAGGGGGGGCCCTCTGGGGCCAACGTCCTGACTTTC.

This clonotype was seen a few times. The chain couples TRBV12-3 or TRBV12-4 to TRBJ2-1; TRBD1 matches at 7 bases. CDR3 size: 13 residues. V dropped 6 bases and J dropped 8; count of bases not matched to a gene: 7. DNA for the CDR3: TGTGCCAGCAGCCGGGGACAGATCCATGAGCAGTTCTTC. Residues: CASSRGQIHEQFF.

Many counts were recorded for this clonotype. The chain employs TRBV5-8 and TRBJ2-7, with 7 nucleotides matching TRBD1. The CDR3 runs 14 residues. CDR1 and CDR2 from the germline V gene are SGHTS and YDEGEE. With V trimmed by 4 bases and J by 4 bases, 8 bases remained unmatched. CDR3 nucleotides: TGTGCCAGCAGCCAAAAGCGGACAGGATACGAGCAGTACTTC. The encoded protein is CASSQKRTGYEQYF.

This clonotype was seen at least ten times. A read error may account for a junction end that differs from germline. The chain couples TRBV6-2 or TRBV6-3 to TRBJ1-2; no firm D call. The germline V gene has CDR1 MNHEY and CDR2 SVGEGT. This CDR3 region has 11 residues. CDR3 nucleotide sequence: TGTGCCAGCAGTCAACCGGGCCGCCTGTGGTTC. This gives the protein CASSQPGRLWF.

This clonotype was counted at least ten times. The chain employs TRBV11-2 and TRBJ2-1; the D is unclear. CDR1 and CDR2 from the germline V gene are SGHAT and FQNNGV. The CDR3 totals 14 residues. Trimming shortened V by 0 bases and J by 3 bases, and 6 bases separated the two germline ends. The CDR3 nucleotides read TGTGCCAGCAGCTTAGAACCCCTCTACAATGAGCAGTTCTTC. Amino acid sequence: CASSLEPLYNEQFF.

This rearrangement joins TRBV5-4 to TRBJ2-7, with D possibly being TRBD2 (5 bases). V gave up 4 bases and J gave up 2 bases, with 16 bases separating them. CDR3 length: 15 residues. Germline values: CDR1 SGHNT, CDR2 YYREEE (reference sequence). In nucleotides, the CDR3 is TGTGCCAGCAGCACCTATTCAACGGGAACCTACGAGCAGTACTTC. Protein product: CASSTYSTGTYEQYF.

This clonotype occurred a few times. The chain uses TRBV13 and TRBJ2-5, with a possible D match to TRBD1 (5 bases). The CDR3 consists of 15 residues. Per the germline V gene, CDR1 is PRHDT and CDR2 is FYEKMQ (reference sequence). V lost 0 bases and J lost 4, with 12 bases in between. The CDR3, as DNA: TGTGCCAGCAGCTTAGGCCTCAGGGCCGGAGAGACCCAGTACTTC. The encoded protein is CASSLGLRAGETQYF.

The V call is TRBV10-1, the J call TRBJ2-2; D is ambiguous. The CDR3 has 13 residues. Between the trimmed V and J ends, which lost 6 bases and 1 base, there was a span of 6 bases. Germline V gene data show CDR1 as WNHNN and CDR2 as SYGVQD (reference sequence). CDR3 in DNA: TGCGCCAGCAGGCCGCGGAACACCGGGGAGCTGTTTTTT. Protein sequence: CASRPRNTGELFF.

The chain recombines TRBV12-3 or TRBV12-4 with TRBJ2-7; TRBD2 agrees at 8 bases. The CDR3 extends over 15 amino acids. Trimming cost V 5 bases and J 1 base; bases outside gene matches: 7. The DNA of the CDR3 is TGTGCCAGCAGTCCTCAACTAGCGGTATCCTACGAGCAGTACTTC. It specifies CASSPQLAVSYEQYF.

The table lists this clonotype with many counts. The CDR3 here is CSGGTGLNGAQYF. The CDR3 DNA follows: TGCAGCGGCGGGACAGGGTTGAACGGGGCCCAGTACTTC. The chain joins TRBV29-1 to TRBJ2-5; TRBD1 matches at 9 bases. The CDR3 runs to 13 residues. V shed 7 bases, J shed 9 bases, and the junction held 12 bases outside the gene matches. The V gene's germline CDR1 is SQVTM and CDR2 ANQGSEA.

In this sample, this clonotype turned up many times. The chain uses TRBV7-6 and TRBJ1-3; D is unclear. Germline loops: CDR1 SGHVS, CDR2 FNYEAQ. The CDR3 has 20 residues. V was pared by 2 bases and J by 0 bases, with 23 bases between. The CDR3 DNA is TGTGCCAGCAGCTTAAGCTTTAGACCGGGGAGAGCTATCTCTGGAAACACCATATATTTT. This translates into CASSLSFRPGRAISGNTIYF.

This clonotype was seen repeatedly, ten times or more. V is TRBV24-1 and J is TRBJ1-2; D unresolved. CDR1 is KGHDR, CDR2 SFDVKD, per germline. Between the trimmed V and J ends, which lost 5 bases and 0 bases, there was a span of 6 bases. The CDR3 runs 13 residues. CDR3 bases: TGTGCCACCAGTGTTGGTGCTAACTATGGCTACACCTTC. Protein product: CATSVGANYGYTF.

This clonotype came up a few times. V and J are TRBV5-6 and TRBJ1-2; TRBD1 aligns across 7 bases. This CDR3 has 14 amino acids. The J segment lost 5 bases and the V segment lost 0 bases, leaving 4 bases of the junction unmatched. Germline V gives CDR1 SGHDT, CDR2 YYEEEE. The CDR3, as DNA: TGTGCCAGCAGCTTGGTCAGGGGACAGTATGGCTACACCTTC. Protein: CASSLVRGQYGYTF.

This chain uses TRBV13 with TRBJ1-1; D is perhaps TRBD1 (6 bases). Deletions cut 4 bases from V and 0 bases from J, with 30 bases between. This CDR3 contains 21 residues. Germline-derived CDR1 and CDR2 are PRHDT and FYEKMQ (reference sequence). The CDR3 region is CASSSIHPSLGGRNMNTEAFF. CDR3 bases: TGTGCCAGCAGCTCCATACATCCTTCTTTGGGGGGGCGGAACATGAACACTGAAGCTTTCTTT. Full variable domain (outside the CDR3, taken from reference TRBV13 and TRBJ1-1): AAGVIQSPRHLIKEKRETATLKCYPIPRHDTVYWYQQGPGQDPQFLISFYEKMQSDKGSIPDRFSAQQFSDYHSELNMSSLELGDSALYFCASSSIHPSLGGRNMNTEAFFGQGTRLTVV.

This clonotype was seen at least ten times. The J gene is TRBJ1-2, the V gene TRBV30, with 7 bases that match TRBD1. The CDR3 length is 11 residues. Germline CDR1 is GTSNPN and CDR2 is SVGIG (reference sequence). The trim removed 4 bases at V and 8 bases at J, leaving 4 bases unmatched. This CDR3 is CAWIQGGGYTF. CDR3 bases: TGTGCCTGGATCCAAGGGGGCGGCTACACCTTC.

This clonotype was detected a few times. V and J are TRBV4-1 and TRBJ2-5; D is ambiguous. CDR3 length equals 12 residues. V was trimmed by 4 bases and J by 7 bases, leaving 10 bases between them. Germline lookup yields CDR1 MGHRA and CDR2 YSYEKL. The CDR3 region is CASSLPRGTQYF. The CDR3 DNA reads TGCGCCAGCAGCCTACCTCGTGGGACCCAGTACTTC.

This clonotype was seen at least ten times. V and J are TRBV28 and TRBJ1-3; D is ambiguous. Deletions cut 3 bases from V and 0 bases from J, with 6 bases between. CDR1 and CDR2 (germline): MDHEN, SYDVKM. The CDR3 spans 14 residues. The CDR3 sequence is CASSFLSSGNTIYF. In DNA, the CDR3 is TGTGCCAGCAGTTTCCTAAGCTCTGGAAACACCATATATTTT.

This clonotype occurred many times. The genes are TRBV6-5 and TRBJ1-4; TRBD1 might be the D (6 bases). The CDR3 covers 13 residues. Germline V CDR1 and CDR2: MNHEY, SVGAGI. V was clipped by 0 bases and J by 8 bases, with 7 bases between them. Here the CDR3 reads CASSYSGQEKLFF. The CDR3 DNA is TGTGCCAGCAGTTACTCGGGACAAGAAAAACTGTTTTTT.

This clonotype was recorded at least ten times. This chain connects TRBV5-6 to TRBJ2-7; no clear D. Germline CDR1 reads SGHDT; CDR2 reads YYEEEE. Deletions cut 4 bases from V and 0 bases from J, with 11 bases between. This CDR3 spans 14 amino acids. CDR3 in amino acids: CASSGKGSSYEQYF. The CDR3 nucleotides read TGTGCCAGCAGCGGAAAGGGTAGCTCCTACGAGCAGTACTTC.

In its sample, this clonotype was seen many times. V gene TRBV7-8 combines with J gene TRBJ1-4; 8 bases agree with TRBD1. Per germline, CDR1 SGHVS and CDR2 FQNEAQ. V trimming: 4 bases; J trimming: 7 bases; junction bases outside the gene matches: 5. The CDR3 totals 14 residues. The CDR3 DNA is TGTGCCAGCAGCTCCAGGACAGGGCCTGAAAAACTGTTTTTT. Translating gives CASSSRTGPEKLFF.

This clonotype has ten or more counts. CDR3 nucleotide sequence: TGTGCCAGCAGCGTTATGAGCGGGGGCCGCAATGAGCAGTTCTTC. Protein: CASSVMSGGRNEQFF. This chain links TRBV9 with TRBJ2-1, with TRBD2 matching 8 bases. This CDR3 is 15 amino acids long. The J segment lost 6 bases and the V segment lost 2 bases, leaving 7 bases of the junction unmatched. Germline loops: CDR1 SGDLS, CDR2 YYNGEE. The variable domain in full, with the rest retrieved from reference TRBV9 and TRBJ2-1, is DSGVTQTPKHLITATGQRVTLRCSPRSGDLSVYWYQQSLDQGLQFLIQYYNGEERAKGNILERFSAQQFPDLHSELNLSSLELGDSALYFCASSVMSGGRNEQFFGPGTRLTVL.

Many counts were recorded for this clonotype. The V and J genes are TRBV10-3 and TRBJ2-3, with D maybe TRBD2 (6 bases). Looked up from germline, CDR1 is ENHRY and CDR2 is SYGVKD. This CDR3 comprises 14 residues. Between the trimmed V and J ends, which lost 6 bases and 3 bases, there was a span of 13 bases. DNA of the CDR3: TGTGCCATCAGCCGCGGAGGGCCAACAGATACGCAGTATTTT. Translating gives CAISRGGPTDTQYF.